The 5 T cell receptor beta chains below were found in one sample sequenced in a study of CD8+CD57+ T cells in acquired aplastic anemia. Genomic DNA constituted the template upon which TCR beta VDJ and CDR3 profiling was performed. MiXCR was run by TCRdb on the reads, yielding one entry per CDR3 protein. The table has 400,000 to 450,000 distinct CDR3 sequences, about two thirds seen once. Sequencing used sorted CD4+, CD8+, or CD8+CD57+ T cells (not recorded which) from PBMCs. These receptors all come from a human donor in good health, serving as a control.

The chain recombines TRBV7-3 with TRBJ1-2, with 10 bases identical to TRBD1. In germline, CDR1 is SGHTA, CDR2 FQGTGA. V lost 2 bases to trimming and J lost 7 bases; unmatched junction nucleotides: 10. This CDR3 has 16 residues. This CDR3 is CASSLHPSGQGSGYTF. CDR3 in DNA: TGTGCCAGCAGCTTACACCCCTCGGGACAGGGGTCTGGCTACACCTTC.

The V call is TRBV7-2, the J call TRBJ1-2; D is uncertain. Germline V CDR1 and CDR2: SGHTA, FQGNSA. CDR3 length equals 16 residues. V lost 5 bases, J lost 4 bases, and 20 bases lay in between. CDR3 in amino acids: CASSTNQNGNSYGYTF. CDR3 nucleotide sequence: TGTGCCAGCAGCACAAACCAAAACGGCAATTCCTATGGCTACACCTTC.

This clonotype was observed at least ten times. This chain uses TRBV6-1 with TRBJ1-4; D may be TRBD1 (6 bases). This CDR3 region has 17 residues. V was shortened by 8 bases and J by 4 bases, with 23 bases between the two germline ends. Germline V CDR1 and CDR2: MNHNS, SASEGT. The CDR3 here is CASRPGAGLPLNEKLFF. The CDR3 DNA is TGTGCCAGCCGTCCGGGGGCAGGCCTACCCCTTAATGAAAAACTGTTTTTT.

CDR3 DNA: TGTGCCAGCAGCCCCGGGACAGGCTACTACGAGCCGTACTTCCTGACTTTC. This encodes CASSPGTGYYEPYFLTF. This rearrangement joins TRBV7-7 to TRBJ2-6, with TRBD1 matching 8 bases. This CDR3 has 17 amino acids. Unmatched junction bases numbered 20, after V lost 5 bases and J lost 14 bases. Germline V CDR1 and CDR2: SSHAT, FNYEAQ (reference sequence).

Turning to this clonotype: The CDR3 end shows no conserved phenylalanine or tryptophan, and so a read error is likely. It is unclear where the CDR3 begins or ends on the DNA, so no DNA is shown, and the CDR3 is as TCRdb lists it. The CDR3 loop reads CASSVSGG. This sequence joins TRBV7-9 and TRBJ2-7; the D call in the table, TRBD2, was not verified against the DNA. The CDR3 length is 8 residues, termini included. Germline V gives CDR1 SEHNR, CDR2 FQNEAQ (reference sequence).